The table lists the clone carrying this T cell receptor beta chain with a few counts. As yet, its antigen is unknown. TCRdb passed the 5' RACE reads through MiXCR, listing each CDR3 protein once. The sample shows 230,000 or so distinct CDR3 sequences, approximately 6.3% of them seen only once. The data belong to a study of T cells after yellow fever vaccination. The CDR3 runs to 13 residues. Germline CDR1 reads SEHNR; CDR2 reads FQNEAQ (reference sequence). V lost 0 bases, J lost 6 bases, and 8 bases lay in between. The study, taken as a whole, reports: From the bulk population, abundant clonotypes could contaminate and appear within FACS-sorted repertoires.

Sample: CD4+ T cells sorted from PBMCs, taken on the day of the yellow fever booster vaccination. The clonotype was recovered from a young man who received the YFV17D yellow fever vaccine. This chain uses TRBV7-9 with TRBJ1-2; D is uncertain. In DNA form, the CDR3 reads TGTGCCAGCAGCTTAGCAGTGGGAGATGGCTACACCTTC. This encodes CASSLAVGDGYTF.